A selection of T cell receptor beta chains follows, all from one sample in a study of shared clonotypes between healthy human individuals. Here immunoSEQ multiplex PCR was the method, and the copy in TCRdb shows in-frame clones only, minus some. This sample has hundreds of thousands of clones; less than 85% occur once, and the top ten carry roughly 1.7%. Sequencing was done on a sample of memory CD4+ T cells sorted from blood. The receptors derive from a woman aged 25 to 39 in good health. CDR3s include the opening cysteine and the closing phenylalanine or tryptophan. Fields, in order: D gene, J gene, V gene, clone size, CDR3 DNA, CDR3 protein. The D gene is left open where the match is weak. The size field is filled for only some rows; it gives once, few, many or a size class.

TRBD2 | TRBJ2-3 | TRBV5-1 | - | TGCGCCAGCAGCTGGACTAGCGGAGGGGGGCCAGATACGCAGTATTTT | CASSWTSGGGPDTQYF
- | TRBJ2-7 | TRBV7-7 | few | TGTGCCATCCCGAGTCCCCCGTCCTACGAGCAGTACTTC | CAIPSPPSYEQYF
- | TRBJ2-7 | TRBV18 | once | TGTGCCAGCTCACCACAGGGGCCCCGGGGCTACGAGCAGTACTTC | CASSPQGPRGYEQYF
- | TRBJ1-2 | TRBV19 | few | TGTGCCAGTACTTCCTACCGACAGCTCCAAAACTATGGCTACACCTTC | CASTSYRQLQNYGYTF
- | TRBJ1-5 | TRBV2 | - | TGTGCCAGCAGTCTGGAATTCTCCAATCAGCCCCAGCATTTT | CASSLEFSNQPQHF
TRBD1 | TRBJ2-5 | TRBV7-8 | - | TGTGCCAGCAGCTATAGAACTCCGGGACAGGGGTTTCAAGAGACCCAGTACTTC | CASSYRTPGQGFQETQYF
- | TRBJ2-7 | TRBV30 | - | TGTGCCTGGAGTGTCGCGGGACAGACCTCCTACGAGCAGTACTTC | CAWSVAGQTSYEQYF
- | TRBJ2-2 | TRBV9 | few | TGTGCCAGCAGCTCACTCATGGCCAGCGGGGAGCTGTTTTTT | CASSSLMASGELFF
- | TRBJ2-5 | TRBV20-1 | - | TGCAGTCCTCTGGGAGGAGAGACCCAGTACTTC | CSPLGGETQYF
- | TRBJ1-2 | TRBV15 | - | TGTGCCACCAGCAGGGGTGAGACGGCCTCCAGGGGCTACACCTTC | CATSRGETASRGYTF
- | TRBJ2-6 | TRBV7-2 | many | TGTGCCAGCAGCTTAACTAGGGCTGGGGCCAACGTCCTGACTTTC | CASSLTRAGANVLTF
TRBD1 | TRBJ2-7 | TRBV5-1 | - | TGCGCCAGCAGGGCAGGGGGCCGTTCCTCCTACGAGCAGTACTTC | CASRAGGRSSYEQYF
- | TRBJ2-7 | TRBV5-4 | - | TGTGCCAGCAGCGGGGACATCTCCTACGAGCAGTACTTC | CASSGDISYEQYF
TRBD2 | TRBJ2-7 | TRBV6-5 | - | TGTGCCAGCAGTGCACCGGGACTAGCGACCTACGAGCAGTACTTC | CASSAPGLATYEQYF
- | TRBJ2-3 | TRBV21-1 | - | TGTGCCAGCAGCAAGAGAACGGCTAGCGGGAGCCCCGGGGCAGATACGCAGTATTTT | CASSKRTASGSPGADTQYF
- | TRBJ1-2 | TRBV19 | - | TGTGCCAGTAGTATAGATCCGAGAGAGGGGTCTGGCTACACCTTC | CASSIDPREGSGYTF
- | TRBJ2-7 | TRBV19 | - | TGTGCCAGTAGTATCAAATACAGGGACCACGAGCAGTACTTC | CASSIKYRDHEQYF
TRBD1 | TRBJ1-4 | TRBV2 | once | TGTGCCAGCACCCGGACAGGGTTAAATGAAAAACTGTTTTTT | CASTRTGLNEKLFF
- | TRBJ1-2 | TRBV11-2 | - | TGTGCCAGCGGATCCCCCGGGAAGAATCCTAACTATGGCTACACCTTC | CASGSPGKNPNYGYTF
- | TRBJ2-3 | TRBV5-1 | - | TGCGCCAGCAGCTTGGACAGATACACAGATACGCAGTATTTT | CASSLDRYTDTQYF
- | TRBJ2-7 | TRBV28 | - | TGTGCCAGCATGGGACTCTACGAGCAGTACTTC | CASMGLYEQYF
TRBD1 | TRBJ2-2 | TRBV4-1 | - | TGCGCCAGCAGCCGAGGACTCAGGGGGCCCACCGGGGAGCTGTTTTTT | CASSRGLRGPTGELFF
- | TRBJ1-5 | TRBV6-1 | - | TGTGCCAGCAGTGAAGTTGTAGGGATAGGTAATCAGCCCCAGCATTTT | CASSEVVGIGNQPQHF
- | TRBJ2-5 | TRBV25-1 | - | TGTGCCAGCAGTGAATATAGGGGTTCGGAGACCCAGTACTTC | CASSEYRGSETQYF
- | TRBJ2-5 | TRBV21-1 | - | TGTGCCAGCAGCAACCCACTCAGGATCCAAGAGACCCAGTACTTC | CASSNPLRIQETQYF
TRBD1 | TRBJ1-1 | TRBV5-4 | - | TGTGCCAGCAGCCAAGATGCGAGGGGGCGAGCTTTCTTT | CASSQDARGRAFF
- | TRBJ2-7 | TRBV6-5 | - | TGTGCCAGCAGTTATGAAGAGGGAGCCTACGAGCAGTACTTC | CASSYEEGAYEQYF
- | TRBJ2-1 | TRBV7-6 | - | TGTGCCAGCAGCGCGGGGCAGTACTCCTACAATGAGCAGTTCTTC | CASSAGQYSYNEQFF
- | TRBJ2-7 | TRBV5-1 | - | TGCGCCAGCAGCCTTGGGGATTCTTACAGCTCCTACGAGCAGTACTTC | CASSLGDSYSSYEQYF
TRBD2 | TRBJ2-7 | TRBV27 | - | TGTGCCAGCAGTTTATCGGACCTTAGCGGGAGACCAGGCGAGCAGTACTTC | CASSLSDLSGRPGEQYF
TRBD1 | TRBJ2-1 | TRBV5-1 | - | TGCGCCACACACCCCGCCGGCTCCAAGGGGGCCAATGAGCAGTTCTTC | CATHPAGSKGANEQFF
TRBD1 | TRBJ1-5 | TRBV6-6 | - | TGTGCCAGCAGTTACCAGGGGGATCAGCCCCAGCATTTT | CASSYQGDQPQHF
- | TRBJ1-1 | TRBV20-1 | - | TGCAGTGCTAGGAACACTGAAGCTTTCTTT | CSARNTEAFF